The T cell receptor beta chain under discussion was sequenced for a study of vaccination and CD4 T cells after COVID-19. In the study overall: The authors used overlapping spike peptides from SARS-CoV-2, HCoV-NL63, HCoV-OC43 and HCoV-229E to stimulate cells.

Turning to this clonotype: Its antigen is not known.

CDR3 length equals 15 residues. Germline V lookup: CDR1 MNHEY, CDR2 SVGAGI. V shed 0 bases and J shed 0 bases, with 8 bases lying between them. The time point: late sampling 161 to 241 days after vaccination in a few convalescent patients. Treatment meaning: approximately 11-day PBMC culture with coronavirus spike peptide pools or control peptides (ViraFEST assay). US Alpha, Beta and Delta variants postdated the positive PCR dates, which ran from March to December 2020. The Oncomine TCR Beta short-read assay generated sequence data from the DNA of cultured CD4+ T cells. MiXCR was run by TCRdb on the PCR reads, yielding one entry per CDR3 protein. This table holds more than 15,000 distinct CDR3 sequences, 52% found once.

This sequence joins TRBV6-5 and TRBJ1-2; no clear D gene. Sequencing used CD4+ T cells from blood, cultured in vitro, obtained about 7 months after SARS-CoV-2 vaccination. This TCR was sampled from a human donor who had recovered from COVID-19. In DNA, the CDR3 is TGTGCCAGCAGTTACTCAGGGCTTACTAACTATGGCTACACCTTC. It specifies CASSYSGLTNYGYTF.